This is a list of T cell receptor beta chains from one sample in a study of T cells expressing NK-cell markers. TCRdb reprocessed the 5' RACE reads, keeping one entry per CDR3 protein, no DNA. The sample has some 450,000 distinct CDR3 sequences. The sample taken for sequencing was blood T cells: a sorted CD56 or NKG2C T cell subset, CD4+ or CD8+ T cells, or bulk PBMC T cells (not recorded which). Receptors originate from a woman between 18 and 75 years old in good health. CDR3s include the opening cysteine and the closing phenylalanine or tryptophan. Each record gives: J gene, V gene, CDR3 protein.

J gene: TRBJ2-1
V gene: TRBV16
CDR3 protein: CASSIDPRGVNEQFF

J gene: TRBJ2-2
V gene: TRBV10-3
CDR3 protein: CAIAPGVQDTGELFF

J gene: TRBJ2-1
V gene: TRBV30
CDR3 protein: CAWRVGRVPFF

J gene: TRBJ2-7
V gene: TRBV2
CDR3 protein: CASSVMDQGANEQYF

J gene: TRBJ1-1
V gene: TRBV5-6
CDR3 protein: CASSPGKGRTYTEAFF

J gene: TRBJ2-5
V gene: TRBV5-1
CDR3 protein: CASTQKETQYF

J gene: TRBJ1-5
V gene: TRBV5-1
CDR3 protein: CASSAEGGLNQPQHF

J gene: TRBJ2-3
V gene: TRBV18
CDR3 protein: CASSPITGGPGDTQYF

J gene: TRBJ2-4
V gene: TRBV28
CDR3 protein: CASSLGARGGLAKNIQYF

J gene: TRBJ1-3
V gene: TRBV4-3
CDR3 protein: CASSQDPRSGNTIYF

J gene: TRBJ2-7
V gene: TRBV5-1
CDR3 protein: CASSFSQGSYEQYF

J gene: TRBJ1-5
V gene: TRBV27
CDR3 protein: CASSPRGPQPQHF

J gene: TRBJ2-2
V gene: TRBV20-1
CDR3 protein: CSARLSGLRDTGELFF

J gene: TRBJ2-5
V gene: TRBV11-2
CDR3 protein: CASSLAFTGDQETQYF

J gene: TRBJ2-1
V gene: TRBV20-1
CDR3 protein: CSLAGSYNEQFF

J gene: TRBJ2-1
V gene: TRBV4-1
CDR3 protein: CASRVGLVKGDEQFF

J gene: TRBJ1-1
V gene: TRBV6-5
CDR3 protein: CASSYGLGRNTEAFF

J gene: TRBJ1-1
V gene: TRBV5-1
CDR3 protein: CASSLRPGQGNTEAFF

J gene: TRBJ1-2
V gene: TRBV20-1
CDR3 protein: CSARPDLWTGELFNYGYTF

J gene: TRBJ1-5
V gene: TRBV20-1
CDR3 protein: CSADIRGAQPQHF

J gene: TRBJ1-1
V gene: TRBV12-3/TRBV12-4
CDR3 protein: CASSFGSGTEAFF

J gene: TRBJ2-5
V gene: TRBV7-9
CDR3 protein: CASSLTGTSVAQYF

J gene: TRBJ2-6
V gene: TRBV20-1
CDR3 protein: CGTSRGSGANVLTF

J gene: TRBJ2-1
V gene: TRBV28
CDR3 protein: CASSLWGLTSYNEQFF

J gene: TRBJ2-5
V gene: TRBV5-1
CDR3 protein: CASRKGTGSFETQYF

J gene: TRBJ2-1
V gene: TRBV29-1
CDR3 protein: CSVDTGVLSYNEQFF

J gene: TRBJ2-5
V gene: TRBV28
CDR3 protein: CASSPTLGTARGVTQYF

J gene: TRBJ2-3
V gene: TRBV30
CDR3 protein: CAWSEGGGADTQYF

J gene: TRBJ2-5
V gene: TRBV12-3/TRBV12-4
CDR3 protein: CASSLRYGETQYF

J gene: TRBJ2-2
V gene: TRBV18
CDR3 protein: CASTRWDSSGELFF

J gene: TRBJ2-2
V gene: TRBV5-1
CDR3 protein: CASSTLPGSAGELFF

J gene: TRBJ2-3
V gene: TRBV6-4
CDR3 protein: CASSGTPGVGADTQYF

J gene: TRBJ1-4
V gene: TRBV11-2
CDR3 protein: CASSLDSGTGGATNEKLFF

J gene: TRBJ2-7
V gene: TRBV27
CDR3 protein: CASSLRGPSSYEQYF

J gene: TRBJ2-1
V gene: TRBV10-3
CDR3 protein: CAIRNQGGGLDEQFF

J gene: TRBJ2-7
V gene: TRBV7-6
CDR3 protein: CASSLLAGNEQYF

J gene: TRBJ1-2
V gene: TRBV5-4
CDR3 protein: CASSLDRGKRGYGYTF

J gene: TRBJ1-6
V gene: TRBV12-3/TRBV12-4
CDR3 protein: CASSSENSPLHF

J gene: TRBJ2-7
V gene: TRBV29-1
CDR3 protein: CSVEAGGGEQYF

J gene: TRBJ2-7
V gene: TRBV6-2/TRBV6-3
CDR3 protein: CASSYPAESYEQYF

J gene: TRBJ2-2
V gene: TRBV5-1
CDR3 protein: CASSLQAGTGELFF

J gene: TRBJ2-1
V gene: TRBV15
CDR3 protein: CATSRDASPGEQFF

J gene: TRBJ1-1
V gene: TRBV4-3
CDR3 protein: CASSQQTFAEAFF

J gene: TRBJ2-1
V gene: TRBV29-1
CDR3 protein: CSVWGRAYNEQFF

J gene: TRBJ1-2
V gene: TRBV5-1
CDR3 protein: CASSSWQGLSYTF

J gene: TRBJ2-3
V gene: TRBV11-2
CDR3 protein: CASSFGVITDTQYF

J gene: TRBJ1-2
V gene: TRBV4-1
CDR3 protein: CASSQDAGQQIYGYTF

J gene: TRBJ2-3
V gene: TRBV5-4
CDR3 protein: CASSWDRPVGDTQYF

J gene: TRBJ2-1
V gene: TRBV20-1
CDR3 protein: CSAPPASGGTYNEQFF

J gene: TRBJ1-2
V gene: TRBV12-3/TRBV12-4
CDR3 protein: CASKGQGQVNYGYTF

J gene: TRBJ1-2
V gene: TRBV5-1
CDR3 protein: CASTLRRDHGYTF

J gene: TRBJ2-1
V gene: TRBV6-2/TRBV6-3
CDR3 protein: CASSYRPGVYNEQFF

J gene: TRBJ2-1
V gene: TRBV19
CDR3 protein: CASSIDGGGTSSYNEQFF

J gene: TRBJ2-2
V gene: TRBV12-3/TRBV12-4
CDR3 protein: CASRSTGTSTGELFF